The 6 T cell receptor beta chains given below trace back to one sample, sequenced in a study of ipilimumab plus nivolumab after autologous stem cell transplantation. TCRdb keeps only in-frame clones here, not all; method: immunoSEQ multiplex PCR. The table has over 15,000 clones, roughly four fifths seen once. Sequenced material: PBMCs, taken in a trial of ipilimumab plus nivolumab as post-transplant consolidation. The receptor set was obtained from a male donor with diffuse large B-cell lymphoma.

The rearrangement joins TRBV10-2 to TRBJ1-1, with a tentative D call TRBD1 (5 bases). V gave up 2 bases and J gave up 1 base, with 8 bases separating them. CDR1 and CDR2 from the germline V gene are WSHSY and SAAADI. The CDR3 sequence is 14 residues long. CDR3 sequence reads: CASSEGQTNTEAFF. CDR3 nucleotides: TGCGCCAGCAGTGAGGGACAAACGAACACTGAAGCTTTCTTT.

The chain is built from TRBV5-1 and TRBJ1-4, with a possible D match to TRBD1 (5 bases). The length of the CDR3 is 15 residues. From germline, CDR1 is SGHRS and CDR2 YFSETQ. Trimming shortened V by 0 bases and J by 7 bases, and 13 bases separated the two germline ends. The CDR3 DNA is TGCGCCAGCAGCTTGGCCGGGCAGGGTCGTGAAAAACTGTTTTTT. Protein: CASSLAGQGREKLFF.

The rearrangement uses TRBV2 and TRBJ1-2; D remains unclear. Germline V gene lookup returns CDR1 SNHLY and CDR2 FYNNEI. The V and J ends lost 6 bases and 4 bases respectively, with 12 bases between them. CDR3 length: 13 residues. The CDR3 here is CASRGWQTYGYTF. DNA of the CDR3: TGTGCCAGCAGGGGGTGGCAGACCTATGGCTACACCTTC.

The chain links TRBV6-5 to TRBJ1-4; D is ambiguous. Looked up from germline, CDR1 is MNHEY and CDR2 is SVGAGI. This CDR3 comprises 15 residues. V lost 0 bases to trimming and J lost 5 bases, with 10 bases between them. The CDR3 region is CASSYSSGLNEKLFF. CDR3 in DNA: TGTGCCAGCAGTTACTCGAGCGGGTTGAATGAAAAACTGTTTTTT.

The chain carries TRBV19 and TRBJ1-4; 7 bases fit TRBD1. The CDR3 has 15 residues. V lost 3 bases to trimming and J lost 8 bases; unmatched junction nucleotides: 9. Germline values: CDR1 LNHDA, CDR2 SQIVND (reference sequence). CDR3 DNA sequence: TGTGCCAGTAGTATTCCGACAGGGTTTCGGGAAAAACTGTTTTTT. Residues: CASSIPTGFREKLFF.

V gene TRBV6-6 combines with J gene TRBJ2-7, with 7 bases fitting TRBD2. The J segment lost 1 base and the V segment lost 2 bases, leaving 2 bases of the junction unmatched. Germline loops: CDR1 MNHNY, CDR2 SVGAGI (reference sequence). The CDR3 spans 14 residues. This chain's CDR3 is CASSYQAGSYEQYF. The CDR3 nucleotides read TGTGCCAGCAGTTACCAAGCGGGATCCTACGAGCAGTACTTC.